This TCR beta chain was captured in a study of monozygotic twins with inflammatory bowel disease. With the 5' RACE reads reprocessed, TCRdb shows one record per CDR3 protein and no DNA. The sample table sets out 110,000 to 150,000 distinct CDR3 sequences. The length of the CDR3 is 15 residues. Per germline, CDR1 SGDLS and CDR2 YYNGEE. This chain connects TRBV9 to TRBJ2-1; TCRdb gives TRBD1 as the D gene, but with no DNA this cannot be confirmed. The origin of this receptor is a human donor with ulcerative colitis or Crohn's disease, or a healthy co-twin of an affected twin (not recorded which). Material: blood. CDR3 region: CASSTRQGRINEQFF.